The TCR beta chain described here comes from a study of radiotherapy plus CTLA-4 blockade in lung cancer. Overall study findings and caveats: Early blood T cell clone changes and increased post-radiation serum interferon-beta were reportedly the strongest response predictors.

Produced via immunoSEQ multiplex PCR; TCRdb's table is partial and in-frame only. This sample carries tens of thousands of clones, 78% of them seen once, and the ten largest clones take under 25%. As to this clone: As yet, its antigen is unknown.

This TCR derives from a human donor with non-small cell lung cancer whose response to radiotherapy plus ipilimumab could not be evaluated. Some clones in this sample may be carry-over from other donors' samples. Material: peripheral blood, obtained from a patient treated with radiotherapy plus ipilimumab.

The CDR3 protein is CASSYGGASNQPQHF. The CDR3 DNA reads TGTGCCAGCAGTTACGGGGGGGCTAGCAATCAGCCCCAGCATTTT. The chain carries TRBV6-5 and TRBJ1-5; D might be TRBD1 (6 bases). This CDR3 comprises 15 residues. The germline V gene encodes CDR1 MNHEY and CDR2 SVGAGI. The V gene lost 2 bases and the J gene lost 0 bases, with 8 bases spanning the gap.